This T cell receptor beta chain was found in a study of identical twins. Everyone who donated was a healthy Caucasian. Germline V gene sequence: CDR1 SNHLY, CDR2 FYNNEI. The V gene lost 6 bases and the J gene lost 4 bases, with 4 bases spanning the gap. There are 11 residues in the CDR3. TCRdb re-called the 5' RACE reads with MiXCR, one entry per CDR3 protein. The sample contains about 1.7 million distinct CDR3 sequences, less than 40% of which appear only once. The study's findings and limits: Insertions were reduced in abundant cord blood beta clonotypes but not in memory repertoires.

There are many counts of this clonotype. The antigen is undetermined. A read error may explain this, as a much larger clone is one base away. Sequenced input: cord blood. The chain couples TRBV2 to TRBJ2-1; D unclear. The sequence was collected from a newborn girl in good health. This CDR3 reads CASSKYNEQFF. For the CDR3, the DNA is TGTGCCAGCAGCAAATACAATGAGCAGTTCTTC.